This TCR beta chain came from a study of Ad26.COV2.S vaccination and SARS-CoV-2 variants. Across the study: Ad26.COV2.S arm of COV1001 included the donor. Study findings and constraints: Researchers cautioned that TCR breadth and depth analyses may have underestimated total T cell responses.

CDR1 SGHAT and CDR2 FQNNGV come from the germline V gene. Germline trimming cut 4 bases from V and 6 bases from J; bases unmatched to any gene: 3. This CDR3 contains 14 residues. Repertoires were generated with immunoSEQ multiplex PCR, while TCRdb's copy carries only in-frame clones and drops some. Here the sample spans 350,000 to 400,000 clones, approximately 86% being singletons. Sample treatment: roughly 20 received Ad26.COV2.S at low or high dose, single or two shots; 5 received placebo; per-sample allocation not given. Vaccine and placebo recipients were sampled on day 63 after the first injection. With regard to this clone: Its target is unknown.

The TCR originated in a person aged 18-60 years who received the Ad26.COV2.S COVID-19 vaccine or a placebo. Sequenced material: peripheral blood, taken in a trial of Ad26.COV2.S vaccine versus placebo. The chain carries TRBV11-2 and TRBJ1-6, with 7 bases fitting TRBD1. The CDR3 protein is CASSWDRINSPLHF. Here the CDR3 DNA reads TGTGCCAGCAGCTGGGACAGAATTAATTCACCCCTCCACTTT.